Below are 24 T cell receptor beta chains sequenced from a single sample in a study of shared clonotypes between healthy human individuals. Data came from immunoSEQ multiplex PCR; TCRdb stores just in-frame clones and leaves some out. The sample includes nearly 600,000 clones, nearly 97% of them seen just once. The naive CD8 subset, CD45RO-negative cells positively selected for CCR7, excluded terminally differentiated effector memory CD45RA+ cells. Sequencing was carried out using naive CD8+ T cells sorted from blood. Receptor source: a woman aged 25 to 45 in good health.

The chain links TRBV29-1 to TRBJ1-2; no clear D. CDR1 SQVTM and CDR2 ANQGSEA come from the germline V gene. Between the trimmed V and J ends, which lost 4 bases and 0 bases, there was a span of 18 bases. CDR3 length equals 16 residues. The CDR3, as DNA: TGCAGCGTTGTGAAGGCTCTGGAGGGAGCTAACTATGGCTACACCTTC. It codes for CSVVKALEGANYGYTF.

The chain is built from TRBV7-9 and TRBJ1-2; D not certain. CDR3 length equals 12 residues. The germline V gene has CDR1 SEHNR and CDR2 FQNEAQ (reference sequence). With 10 bases removed from V and 5 bases from J, the gap between germline ends came to 14 bases. As DNA, the CDR3 is TGTGCCATCACTGGTCGGGATTATGGCTACACCTTC. Its protein product is CAITGRDYGYTF.

This clone was picked up one time. The V and J genes are TRBV28 and TRBJ2-7, with D unresolved. Germline V gene data show CDR1 as MDHEN and CDR2 as SYDVKM. The V end lost 8 bases, the J end lost 3 bases, and 5 bases lay between the germline ends. The CDR3 runs 10 residues. This chain's CDR3 is CASGNYEQYF. The CDR3 DNA is TGTGCCAGCGGAAACTACGAGCAGTACTTC.

The chain combines TRBV4-2 with TRBJ2-2; D is unclear. CDR3 length: 14 amino acids. Trimming took off 1 base at V and 7 bases at J, with 10 bases between the two ends. CDR1 and CDR2 (germline): LGHNA, YNFKEQ. CDR3 residues: CASSQVTGDGELFF. The CDR3 region has the DNA TGTGCCAGCAGCCAAGTAACGGGTGACGGGGAGCTGTTTTTT.

CDR3 sequence: CASSQRGLAGFEQYF. CDR3 DNA: TGCGCCAGCAGCCAACGGGGACTAGCGGGATTCGAGCAGTACTTC. The chain carries TRBV4-1 and TRBJ2-7; 13 bases line up with TRBD2. The CDR3 extends over 15 amino acids. CDR1 MGHRA and CDR2 YSYEKL come from the germline V gene. J was trimmed by 6 bases and V by 2 bases; bases with no gene match: 4.

In its sample, this clone was seen once. This chain connects TRBV9 to TRBJ2-3; TRBD2 aligns across 15 bases. The CDR3 is 16 residues long. The V gene's germline CDR1 is SGDLS and CDR2 YYNGEE. V lost 3 bases to trimming and J lost 6 bases; unmatched junction nucleotides: 5. The CDR3 spells CASSAGLAGGSDTQYF. The CDR3 coding sequence is TGTGCCAGCAGCGCCGGACTAGCGGGAGGGTCCGATACGCAGTATTTT. The full variable domain, with the rest looked up from reference TRBV9 and TRBJ2-3, is DSGVTQTPKHLITATGQRVTLRCSPRSGDLSVYWYQQSLDQGLQFLIQYYNGEERAKGNILERFSAQQFPDLHSELNLSSLELGDSALYFCASSAGLAGGSDTQYFGPGTRLTVL.

The rearrangement uses TRBV5-1 and TRBJ2-7, with 13 positions matching TRBD2. V lost 4 bases and J lost 5; bases outside the gene matches: 12. The germline V gene encodes CDR1 SGHRS and CDR2 YFSETQ. CDR3 length: 17 residues. The CDR3: CASSTGTSGIPLHEQYF. The CDR3, as DNA: TGCGCCAGCAGCACCGGGACTAGCGGGATCCCCCTCCACGAGCAGTACTTC.

The V and J genes are TRBV30 and TRBJ1-3; D perhaps matches TRBD1 (6 bases). The germline gives CDR1 GTSNPN, CDR2 SVGIG (reference sequence). The CDR3 has 13 amino acids. V was cut by 7 bases and J by 0 bases, with 10 bases left in between. The CDR3: CASTGFSGNTIYF. CDR3 nucleotides: TGTGCCTCCACAGGGTTCTCTGGAAACACCATATATTTT.

This clone was counted a single time. The chain employs TRBV29-1 and TRBJ2-7, with 7 bases aligning to TRBD2. V lost 1 base and J lost 5; bases outside the gene matches: 20. This CDR3 is built from 18 residues. Germline CDR1 reads SQVTM; CDR2 reads ANQGSEA. The CDR3 DNA follows: TGCAGCGTTGAAGTAGGGCAGGGTCCGAATGGGGAGGGCAACGAGCAGTACTTC. Translated, it gives CSVEVGQGPNGEGNEQYF.

The V gene is TRBV5-4, the J gene TRBJ1-2; 7 bases are shared with TRBD1. The germline gives CDR1 SGHNT, CDR2 YYREEE (reference sequence). The CDR3 has 13 residues. Losses at the gene ends were 6 bases for V and 2 bases for J; bases not matched to a gene: 4. The DNA of the CDR3 is TGTGCCAGCACAGGGGGGCAGAACTATGGCTACACCTTC. Protein product: CASTGGQNYGYTF.

J is TRBJ2-1 and V is TRBV28; TRBD2 agrees at 8 bases. V was pared by 10 bases and J by 7 bases, with 12 bases of the junction left unmatched. CDR3 length: 14 amino acids. Germline values: CDR1 MDHEN, CDR2 SYDVKM. CDR3 DNA: TGTGCCACTCATTCAGGGCGGGGGGAGAATGAGCAGTTCTTC. Translation gives CATHSGRGENEQFF.

On this clone: The sample holds other DNA sequences that translate to the same CDR3. The rearrangement joins TRBV28 to TRBJ2-7; D is undetermined. The ends were cut back, 5 bases at V and 2 bases at J, with 4 bases in the middle. The germline V gene has CDR1 MDHEN and CDR2 SYDVKM. The CDR3 is 11 amino acids. DNA for the CDR3: TGTGCCAGCAGTCCAGCCTACGAGCAGTACTTC. Protein sequence: CASSPAYEQYF.

The chain couples TRBV6-5 to TRBJ1-2; D perhaps matches TRBD1 (6 bases). Germline values: CDR1 MNHEY, CDR2 SVGAGI. V was cut by 4 bases and J by 6 bases, with 18 bases left in between. There are 15 residues in the CDR3. The CDR3 region is CASSSLGGGADGYTF. CDR3 nucleotides: TGTGCCAGCAGTTCCCTAGGCGGGGGCGCCGATGGCTACACCTTC.

V gene TRBV29-1 combines with J gene TRBJ2-1, with 10 bases that match TRBD2. Germline lookup yields CDR1 SQVTM and CDR2 ANQGSEA. The V gene end was trimmed by 3 bases and the J gene end by 7 bases; junction bases not matched to a gene: 9. The CDR3 totals 15 residues. The CDR3 protein is CSVEGGIAGGNEQFF. The CDR3, as DNA: TGCAGCGTTGAGGGGGGAATAGCGGGAGGAAATGAGCAGTTCTTC.

The chain combines TRBV27 with TRBJ2-4; D is undetermined. Germline-derived CDR1 and CDR2 are MNHEY and SMNVEV (reference sequence). V was trimmed by 0 bases and J by 2 bases, leaving 2 bases between them. This CDR3 spans 13 amino acids. The CDR3 protein is CASSLSSKNIQYF. CDR3 DNA: TGTGCCAGCAGTTTATCGTCCAAAAACATTCAGTACTTC.

J is TRBJ1-1 and V is TRBV6-4; 7 bases agree with TRBD1. Germline-derived CDR1 and CDR2 are MRHNA and SNTAGT. Trimming cost V 5 bases and J 3 bases; bases outside gene matches: 3. The CDR3 extends over 13 amino acids. CDR3 loop: CASSQGGYTEAFF. Written as DNA, the CDR3 is TGTGCCAGCAGTCAGGGGGGATACACTGAAGCTTTCTTT.

The chain uses TRBV19 and TRBJ2-7; 12 bases align to TRBD1. Looked up from germline, CDR1 is LNHDA and CDR2 is SQIVND (reference sequence). The V and J ends lost 0 bases and 6 bases, in that order; junction bases with no gene match: 3. This CDR3 is built from 15 residues. The CDR3 here is CASSIDGTGGAEQYF. CDR3 DNA: TGTGCCAGTAGTATAGATGGGACAGGGGGCGCCGAGCAGTACTTC.

The chain combines TRBV2 with TRBJ2-2; tentatively, D is TRBD1 (6 bases). This CDR3 spans 15 amino acids. The V end was cut by 6 bases, the J end by 4 bases, with 15 bases between. Germline CDR1 reads SNHLY; CDR2 reads FYNNEI. The CDR3 sequence: CASRSPDRSTGELFF. In DNA form, the CDR3 reads TGTGCCAGCAGGAGCCCTGACAGGAGCACCGGGGAGCTGTTTTTT.

The chain recombines TRBV28 with TRBJ2-7; the D is unclear. V gave up 6 bases and J gave up 2 bases, with 17 bases separating them. There are 15 residues in the CDR3. CDR1 and CDR2 from the germline V gene are MDHEN and SYDVKM. CDR3 loop: CASSTLVATTYEQYF. The CDR3 bases are TGTGCCAGCAGCACTCTAGTTGCCACCACCTACGAGCAGTACTTC.

The V call is TRBV19, the J call TRBJ2-1; the match to TRBD2 covers 9 bases. The ends lost 0 bases at V and 3 bases at J; junction bases unmatched: 9. Per the germline V gene, CDR1 is LNHDA and CDR2 is SQIVND (reference sequence). This CDR3 is 18 amino acids long. In DNA form, the CDR3 reads TGTGCCAGTAGTATAGACCCCCTTAGCGGGAGAGGCTACAATGAGCAGTTCTTC. Its protein product is CASSIDPLSGRGYNEQFF.

In DNA form, the CDR3 reads TGTGCCAGCAGTGAACCCCTGGACAGAAACGAAAAACTGTTTTTT. Translation gives CASSEPLDRNEKLFF. The chain has TRBV25-1 and TRBJ1-4; D is possibly TRBD1 (6 bases). The CDR3 has 15 amino acids. Per the germline V gene, CDR1 is MGHDK and CDR2 is SYGVNS. V shed 2 bases and J shed 8 bases, with 15 bases lying between them.

This chain joins TRBV7-9 and TRBJ2-1; D gene ambiguous. There are 15 residues in the CDR3. V was cut by 4 bases and J by 0 bases, with 10 bases left in between. Germline lookup yields CDR1 SEHNR and CDR2 FQNEAQ (reference sequence). CDR3 sequence (DNA): TGTGCCAGCAGCTCACAGAAGAGCTCCTACAATGAGCAGTTCTTC. Translating it yields CASSSQKSSYNEQFF.

The rearrangement uses TRBV6-6 and TRBJ2-7; possible D gene TRBD1, 5 bases. CDR1 is MNHNY, CDR2 SVGAGI, per germline (reference sequence). This CDR3 comprises 12 residues. V was clipped by 9 bases and J by 6 bases, with 15 bases between them. The CDR3 DNA is TGTGCCAGTAAATCCGCAGGGTCCGAGCAGTACTTC. Protein sequence: CASKSAGSEQYF.

The chain links TRBV2 to TRBJ2-3, with 8 bases that match TRBD1. V shed 0 bases, J shed 5 bases, and the junction held 10 bases outside the gene matches. Per the germline V gene, CDR1 is SNHLY and CDR2 is FYNNEI. The CDR3 length is 17 residues. DNA of the CDR3: TGTGCCAGCAGTGAAGCCCCGGACAGGGCCTATTTAGATACGCAGTATTTT. The encoded protein is CASSEAPDRAYLDTQYF.